This T cell receptor beta chain was recovered during a study of T cell responses to AZD1222 COVID-19 vaccine. Sequencing was performed with immunoSEQ multiplex PCR; in TCRdb, only in-frame clones are kept and a portion is missing. There are some 97,000 clones in the sample; approximately 87% occur only once, and more than 15% lies in the top ten. The V end lost 7 bases, the J end lost 4 bases, and 10 bases lay between the germline ends. Germline CDR1 LNHDA, CDR2 SQIVND (reference sequence). This CDR3 comprises 13 residues. V and J are TRBV19 and TRBJ1-4; D gene uncertain. This specimen consisted of peripheral blood, obtained on day 0 of AZD1222 vaccination. The TCR comes from an adult in good health. CDR3 DNA: TGTGCCAGTAAAGGCGGATATAATGAAAAACTGTTTTTT. Its protein is CASKGGYNEKLFF.